This T cell receptor beta chain was recovered during a study of human T cells and chemical hapten exposure. TCRdb re-derived calls from the RACE reads in MiXCR, one entry per CDR3 protein. The table shows tens of thousands of distinct CDR3 sequences, with 9.9% occurring only once. This clonotype was seen ten or more times. Time point specified: pre-sensitization, week 0. The sample's treatment: therapeutic diphenylcyclopropenone sensitization with weekly scalp DPC. The V and J ends lost 0 bases and 4 bases, in that order; junction bases with no gene match: 0. The germline gives CDR1 KGHSH, CDR2 LQKENI. The CDR3 sequence is 13 residues long.

V is TRBV18 and J is TRBJ2-7; 7 positions match TRBD1. The material sequenced was whole blood, taken in connection with sensitization to the hapten diphenylcyclopropenone (DPC). The sequence was obtained from a man aged 40-55 years with alopecia areata. Some clones in this sample may be carry-over from other donors' samples. The CDR3, as DNA: TGTGCCAGCTCACCACCGGGACAGTACGAGCAGTACTTC. Translation gives CASSPPGQYEQYF.